The clone carrying this T cell receptor beta chain was observed a handful of times. Its matching antigen is unknown. This record belongs to a study of identical twins. Study-wide results and caveats: Interpretation of the results relied on cross-sectional statistical analysis and not on following the same donors. Models underpredicted monozygotic twin sharing of out-of-frame TCR alpha. Weaker excess twin sharing was observed in beta out-of-frame sequences.

V was trimmed by 8 bases and J by 0 bases, leaving 15 bases between them. The CDR3 has 15 residues. Per the germline V gene, CDR1 is LNHNV and CDR2 is YYDKDF (reference sequence). TCRdb itself ran the 5' RACE reads through MiXCR, one entry per CDR3 protein. The table has 1.5 million or so distinct CDR3 sequences, under 35% seen once; the top ten hold roughly 0.3%. The TCR was taken from a newborn girl in good health. The rearrangement links TRBV15 to TRBJ2-3, with a possible D match to TRBD1 (6 bases). What was sequenced was cord blood. The DNA of the CDR3 is TGTGCCACCGCGGACAGACACCCTAGCACAGATACGCAGTATTTT. Translation gives CATADRHPSTDTQYF.